This T cell receptor beta chain was sequenced in a study of T cells expressing NK-cell markers. Findings and limits, study-wide: Dominant NKG2C+ clonotype frequencies of about 1.0-7.5% of CD8+ T cells were measured in six or seven donors.

Turning to this clonotype: What it recognizes is unknown.

Generation of TCR beta cDNA was performed by 5'RACE template switching incorporating UMIs. TCRdb reanalyzed the 5' RACE reads and collapses them to one entry per CDR3 protein, without DNA. Its table records about 300,000 distinct CDR3 sequences. Germline-derived CDR1 and CDR2 are SGHKS and YYEKEE (reference sequence). The CDR3 sequence is 12 residues long. The source is a woman between 18 and 70 years old in good health. The sequencing sample was made of blood T cells: a sorted CD56 or NKG2C T cell subset, CD4+ or CD8+ T cells, or bulk PBMC T cells (not recorded which). This chain links TRBV5-5 with TRBJ1-4. CDR3 region: CASSFVGEKLFF.